These 10 T cell receptor beta chains share one sample of origin, sequenced in a study of sequential checkpoint blockade in melanoma. TCRdb's copy holds only in-frame clones and misses some; the assay was immunoSEQ multiplex PCR. The sample holds 13,000 to 15,000 clones, around 48% seen once. Documented treatment: randomized to nivolumab then ipilimumab (arm A) or the reverse (arm B). The sequenced sample was CD8+ T cells sorted from blood (inferred from file names), obtained from a patient given nivolumab and ipilimumab in sequence. These receptors all stem from a human donor with melanoma.

The rearrangement joins TRBV4-1 to TRBJ1-2; TRBD1 is a possible D gene (5 bases). Deletions cut 1 base from V and 3 bases from J, with 15 bases between. CDR1 MGHRA and CDR2 YSYEKL come from the germline V gene. There are 16 residues in the CDR3. The CDR3, as DNA: TGCGCCAGCAGCCAAGGTTTCCCAGGGAATCACTATGGCTACACCTTC. Translating it yields CASSQGFPGNHYGYTF.

This chain connects TRBV29-1 to TRBJ2-3; 8 positions match TRBD2. Looked up from germline, CDR1 is SQVTM and CDR2 is ANQGSEA. CDR3 length: 13 amino acids. V lost 5 bases, J lost 2 bases, and 3 bases stayed unmatched. CDR3 nucleotide sequence: TGCAGCGTTATAGCGGGAAACACAGATACGCAGTATTTT. Translation: CSVIAGNTDTQYF.

This chain connects TRBV19 to TRBJ2-5; the match to TRBD2 covers 10 bases. Germline values: CDR1 LNHDA, CDR2 SQIVND (reference sequence). This CDR3 spans 14 amino acids. V gave up 4 bases and J gave up 2 bases; unmatched junction bases: 1. The CDR3 DNA is TGTGCCAGTAGTAGGACTAGCGGACAAGAGACCCAGTACTTC. Its translation: CASSRTSGQETQYF.

This clone was recorded a few times. The chain is built from TRBV28 and TRBJ1-4, with 10 bases matching TRBD1. Trimming cost V 3 bases and J 7 bases; bases outside gene matches: 11. This CDR3 is built from 17 residues. The germline V gene has CDR1 MDHEN and CDR2 SYDVKM. The CDR3 sequence is CASSFSEEWDRGEKLFF. CDR3 nucleotides: TGTGCCAGCAGTTTCTCCGAGGAATGGGACAGGGGTGAAAAACTGTTTTTT.

This clone has more than one count but fewer than ten. This chain joins TRBV16 and TRBJ1-2, with unresolved D. Germline V gives CDR1 KGHSY, CDR2 FQNENV. This CDR3 is 13 amino acids long. With 1 base removed from V and 6 bases from J, the gap between germline ends came to 9 bases. The CDR3 here is CASSQLVRDGYTF. The CDR3 DNA is TGTGCCAGCAGCCAATTGGTGAGGGATGGCTACACCTTC.

The chain carries TRBV6-6 and TRBJ2-3; 7 bases line up with TRBD2. Germline V gene sequence: CDR1 MNHNY, CDR2 SVGAGI (reference sequence). The CDR3 is made up of 14 amino acids. After removal of 5 bases from V and 2 bases from J, the junction contained 4 bases not matched to a gene. The CDR3 DNA is TGTGCCAGCAGTGACAGCGGGAACACAGATACGCAGTATTTT. Its protein product is CASSDSGNTDTQYF.

The chain recombines TRBV2 with TRBJ2-5; 7 bases are a match to TRBD1. The DNA end is a closer match to TRBJ2-7, so the J assignment may be wrong. CDR1 is SNHLY, CDR2 FYNNEI, per germline. The CDR3 contains 15 residues. In DNA form, the CDR3 reads TGTGCCAGCAGCTCGAATGGGGGACAGTCCTACGAGCAGTACTTC. Translation gives CASSSNGGQSYEQYF.

V is TRBV6-5 and J is TRBJ1-2; D perhaps matches TRBD1 (6 bases). The CDR3 spans 13 residues. Trimming pared 6 bases from V and 7 bases from J, leaving 15 bases between. In germline, CDR1 is MNHEY, CDR2 SVGAGI. DNA of the CDR3: TGTGCCAGCAGCCATACAGGGTTTCGTGGCTACACCTTC. It is translated as CASSHTGFRGYTF.

This clone has only a few counts. The gene calls are TRBV6-5 and TRBJ1-6, with a weak D call TRBD1 (6 bases). In germline, CDR1 is MNHEY, CDR2 SVGAGI. The ends were cut back, 0 bases at V and 8 bases at J, with 11 bases in the middle. This CDR3 is 15 amino acids long. CDR3 bases: TGTGCCAGCAGTTACTCGTTGGCAGGGGATTCACCCCTCCACTTT. Its protein is CASSYSLAGDSPLHF.

The rearrangement joins TRBV7-9 to TRBJ1-2; a possible D gene is TRBD1 (6 bases). Germline V CDR1 and CDR2: SEHNR, FQNEAQ (reference sequence). V lost 0 bases to trimming and J lost 4 bases, with 9 bases between them. The CDR3 covers 14 residues. The CDR3 DNA is TGTGCCAGCAGCTTAGCGGACAGCTTCTATGGCTACACCTTC. Translated: CASSLADSFYGYTF.